This T cell receptor (beta chain) was identified in a study of T cells expressing NK-cell markers. Study-wide background: It was from sorted CD3+CD56+NKG2C+, CD3+CD56+NKG2C- and CD3+CD56-NKG2C+ T cells that TCR beta repertoires came. HCMV seropositivity marked seven of the eight sequenced donors; one was seronegative.

General study findings and limits: Dominance of the CD3+CD56-NKG2C+ fraction by these clonotypes also held in a handful of donors. For six donors, the dominant NKG2C+ clonotypes made up roughly 1.0-7.5% of their CD8+ T cells.

As to this clonotype: No antigen is known for it.

TCRdb reanalyzed the 5' RACE reads, giving one entry per CDR3 protein sequence and no DNA. The data show 500,000 or so distinct CDR3 sequences, and the top ten clones hold roughly 3.6%. The CDR3 consists of 16 residues. Germline V lookup: CDR1 SEHNR, CDR2 FQNEAQ (reference sequence). Sequencing was carried out using blood T cells: a sorted CD56 or NKG2C T cell subset, CD4+ or CD8+ T cells, or bulk PBMC T cells (not recorded which). V usage is TRBV7-9 and J usage is TRBJ2-1; the D gene TCRdb calls, TRBD2, cannot be checked with no DNA. The TCR was taken from a young man in good health. CDR3 sequence: CASSLLSPGLVHEQFF.